This T cell receptor beta chain is drawn from a study of T cell repertoires in cytomegalovirus infection. Study in general: Matching HLA type and CMV infection were both indicated by public TCR beta signatures. Findings and limits, study-wide: Carriers of CMV plus the relevant HLA were identified by cumulative public TCR beta family frequency. CMV-specific HLA-C-restricted TCR beta clonotypes dominated the ex vivo response.

This clonotype was seen a few times. No antigen is known for it. Each CDR3 protein is one row after TCRdb ran MiXCR on the reads. This sample has nearly 450,000 distinct CDR3 sequences, with approximately 31% found just once. Germline CDR1 reads LNHDA; CDR2 reads SQIVND (reference sequence). There are 16 residues in the CDR3. Between the trimmed V and J ends, which lost 4 bases and 6 bases, there was a span of 21 bases. Specimen: PBMCs. The sequence was obtained from a human donor in good health (CMV status not recorded). Some clones in this sample may be carry-over from other donors' samples. This chain joins TRBV19 and TRBJ1-2; TRBD1 is a possible D gene (6 bases). CDR3 sequence reads: CASSTEPQGLRNGYTF. The CDR3 DNA sequence: TGTGCCAGTAGTACGGAGCCACAGGGCTTGAGGAATGGCTACACCTTC.